One and the same sample provided the 16 T cell receptor beta chains below, sequenced in a study of cytomegalovirus exposure and HLA in healthy donors. PCR primers comprised 60 Vbeta and 13 Jbeta primers. Data came from immunoSEQ multiplex PCR; TCRdb stores just in-frame clones and leaves some out. Here the sample spans about 93,000 clones, around 80% being singletons. The sequenced sample was PBMCs. The source is a man aged 25-40 years in good health and CMV-seronegative.

This rearrangement joins TRBV14 to TRBJ2-3; the D is unclear. Trimming took off 5 bases at V and 2 bases at J, with 5 bases between the two ends. The CDR3 runs 12 residues. The germline V gene encodes CDR1 SGHDN and CDR2 FVKESK. Here the CDR3 reads CASSSFTDTQYF. The CDR3 DNA is TGTGCCAGCAGCTCCTTCACAGATACGCAGTATTTT.

The V call is TRBV6-1, the J call TRBJ1-2, with no clear D. The CDR3 sequence is 13 residues long. CDR1 MNHNS and CDR2 SASEGT come from the germline V gene. With 8 bases removed from V and 4 bases from J, the gap between germline ends came to 14 bases. This chain's CDR3 is CASEVEAGYGYTF. CDR3 nucleotide sequence: TGTGCCAGCGAGGTGGAGGCGGGCTATGGCTACACCTTC.

The rearrangement uses TRBV29-1 and TRBJ1-5; D gene uncertain. Germline lookup yields CDR1 SQVTM and CDR2 ANQGSEA. The CDR3 consists of 12 residues. Deletions cut 4 bases from V and 7 bases from J, with 11 bases between. The CDR3 loop is CSVGYGGQPQHF. The CDR3, as DNA: TGCAGCGTTGGTTACGGCGGGCAGCCCCAGCATTTT.

V usage is TRBV7-6 and J usage is TRBJ2-2; maybe TRBD1 (6 bases). Germline V gene data show CDR1 as SGHVS and CDR2 as FNYEAQ. The CDR3 runs to 15 residues. V was clipped by 4 bases and J by 4 bases, with 13 bases between them. The CDR3 nucleotides read TGTGCCAGCAGCTCCCGGACAGAGCTCACCGGGGAGCTGTTTTTT. This translates into CASSSRTELTGELFF.

This chain connects TRBV5-8 to TRBJ2-7; 7 bases are a match to TRBD1. The V segment lost 4 bases and the J segment 4 bases; nucleotides outside the gene matches: 17. This CDR3 region has 17 residues. Germline V CDR1 and CDR2: SGHTS, YDEGEE. The CDR3 DNA is TGTGCCAGCAGCCCCGGACAGGACCCAACTCCTCATTACGAGCAGTACTTC. This codes for CASSPGQDPTPHYEQYF. Supplemented by reference TRBV5-8 and TRBJ2-7, the full variable domain reads EAGVTQSPTHLIKTRGQQATLRCSPISGHTSVYWYQQALGLGLQFLLWYDEGEERNRGNFPPRFSGRQFPNYSSELNVNALELEDSALYLCASSPGQDPTPHYEQYFGPGTRLTVT.

In its sample, this clone was seen once. This CDR3 is CASSQSTESSGNTIYF. CDR3 DNA sequence: TGCGCCAGCAGCCAAAGTACAGAGAGCTCTGGAAACACCATATATTTT. The chain couples TRBV4-1 to TRBJ1-3; D unclear. With 2 bases removed from V and 0 bases from J, the gap between germline ends came to 11 bases. Germline lookup yields CDR1 MGHRA and CDR2 YSYEKL. This CDR3 is built from 16 residues.

The V gene is TRBV2, the J gene TRBJ2-4; D remains ambiguous. Trimming removed 6 bases from V and 8 bases from J, with 14 bases in between. In germline, CDR1 is SNHLY, CDR2 FYNNEI. The CDR3 runs to 13 residues. The CDR3 region has the DNA TGTGCCAGCAGCCTGAACGGGTTGGACATTCAGTACTTC. This gives the protein CASSLNGLDIQYF.

V gene TRBV4-1 combines with J gene TRBJ2-2, with 12 bases lining up with TRBD1. V was pared by 8 bases and J by 6 bases, with 4 bases of the junction left unmatched. The germline gives CDR1 MGHRA, CDR2 YSYEKL. CDR3 length equals 14 residues. This CDR3 is CASWGQGAPGELFF. The CDR3 bases are TGCGCCAGCTGGGGACAGGGGGCCCCCGGGGAGCTGTTTTTT.

V is TRBV6-5 and J is TRBJ1-3, with D perhaps matching TRBD1 (5 bases). The V end was cut by 2 bases, the J end by 4 bases, with 12 bases between. This CDR3 region has 15 residues. Germline-derived CDR1 and CDR2 are MNHEY and SVGAGI. CDR3 protein: CASSYGGKWGNTIYF. CDR3 nucleotide sequence: TGTGCCAGCAGTTACGGGGGGAAGTGGGGAAACACCATATATTTT.

J is TRBJ2-7 and V is TRBV2, with D maybe TRBD2 (6 bases). The V and J ends lost 6 bases and 5 bases respectively, with 14 bases between them. The germline gives CDR1 SNHLY, CDR2 FYNNEI. The CDR3 has 13 amino acids. The CDR3 loop reads CASRDYPLDEQYF. Here the CDR3 DNA reads TGTGCCAGCAGGGACTACCCATTGGACGAGCAGTACTTC. Combining the CDR3 with reference TRBV2 and TRBJ2-7 gives the whole variable domain EPEVTQTPSHQVTQMGQEVILRCVPISNHLYFYWYRQILGQKVEFLVSFYNNEISEKSEIFDDQFSVERPDGSNFTLKIRSTKLEDSAMYFCASRDYPLDEQYFGPGTRLTVT.

The rearrangement joins TRBV9 to TRBJ2-1, with 13 bases matching TRBD2. Trimming at V came to 2 bases and at J to 5 bases, leaving 7 bases not matched to a gene. CDR1 is SGDLS, CDR2 YYNGEE, per germline. The CDR3 runs to 17 residues. CDR3 nucleotides: TGTGCCAGCAGCGTGGTCCCCGGGACTAGCGGGGACAATGAGCAGTTCTTC. This sequence encodes CASSVVPGTSGDNEQFF.

This clone was seen a handful of times. The rearrangement joins TRBV9 to TRBJ1-4; D uncertain. V was cut by 4 bases and J by 3 bases, with 13 bases left in between. The CDR3 has 15 residues. Germline values: CDR1 SGDLS, CDR2 YYNGEE. The CDR3 loop is CASSPPGISNEKLFF. DNA of the CDR3: TGTGCCAGCAGCCCCCCCGGGATCTCTAATGAAAAACTGTTTTTT.

CDR3 region: CASSDGGATDTQYF. In nucleotides, the CDR3 is TGTGCCAGCAGTGACGGGGGGGCCACAGATACGCAGTATTTT. The chain is built from TRBV6-4 and TRBJ2-3; TRBD2 is a possible D gene (7 bases). This CDR3 spans 14 amino acids. Trimming left V 2 bases short and J 2 bases short, with 8 bases between. Germline CDR1 and CDR2: MRHNA and SNTAGT.

This chain joins TRBV5-4 and TRBJ2-3; 7 bases agree with TRBD2. This CDR3 is built from 14 residues. CDR1 and CDR2 from the germline V gene are SGHNT and YYREEE (reference sequence). After removal of 4 bases from V and 2 bases from J, the junction contained 4 bases not matched to a gene. The DNA for the CDR3 is TGTGCCAGCAGCCCCCGGGACTACACAGATACGCAGTATTTT. This codes for CASSPRDYTDTQYF. Full variable domain (outside the CDR3, taken from reference TRBV5-4 and TRBJ2-3): ETGVTQSPTHLIKTRGQQVTLRCSSQSGHNTVSWYQQALGQGPQFIFQYYREEENGRGNFPPRFSGLQFPNYSSELNVNALELDDSALYLCASSPRDYTDTQYFGPGTRLTVL.

CDR3 sequence: CASSLDRVGGSNTGELFF. The CDR3 DNA is TGTGCCAGCAGCTTAGATCGGGTCGGCGGGAGTAACACCGGGGAGCTGTTTTTT. The chain recombines TRBV13 with TRBJ2-2; 7 nucleotides match TRBD2. The CDR3 totals 18 residues. V gave up 1 base and J gave up 2 bases; unmatched junction bases: 10. The germline V gene encodes CDR1 PRHDT and CDR2 FYEKMQ (reference sequence).

The J gene is TRBJ1-2, the V gene TRBV7-9; D is unresolved. This CDR3 spans 14 amino acids. V lost 1 base to trimming and J lost 5 bases, with 11 bases between them. Germline loops: CDR1 SEHNR, CDR2 FQNEAQ (reference sequence). The CDR3 region is CASSLVGLGYGYTF. CDR3 bases: TGTGCCAGCAGCTTAGTGGGCCTTGGGTATGGCTACACCTTC.